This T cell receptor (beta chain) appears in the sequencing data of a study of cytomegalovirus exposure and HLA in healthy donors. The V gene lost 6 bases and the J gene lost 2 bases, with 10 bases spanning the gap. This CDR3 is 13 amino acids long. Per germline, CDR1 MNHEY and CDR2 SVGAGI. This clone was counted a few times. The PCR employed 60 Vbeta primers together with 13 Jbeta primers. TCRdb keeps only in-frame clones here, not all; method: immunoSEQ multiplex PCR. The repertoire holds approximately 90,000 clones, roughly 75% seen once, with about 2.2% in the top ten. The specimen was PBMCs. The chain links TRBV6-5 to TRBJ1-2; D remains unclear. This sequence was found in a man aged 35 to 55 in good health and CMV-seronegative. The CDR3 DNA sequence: TGTGCCAGCAGCTCCGACACCAACTATGGCTACACCTTC. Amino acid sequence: CASSSDTNYGYTF.